One and the same sample provided the 5 T cell receptor beta chains below, sequenced in a study of cytomegalovirus exposure and HLA in healthy donors. Use of 60 Vbeta and 13 Jbeta primers characterized the PCR. The repertoire was sequenced with immunoSEQ multiplex PCR; TCRdb's copy has only in-frame clones and lacks some. The sample shows some 120,000 clones, 79% of them seen only once. The sample consisted of PBMCs. Receptor source: a young man in good health and CMV-seropositive.

The table lists this clone with a count of one. The chain couples TRBV7-8 to TRBJ2-2; D is ambiguous. CDR1 is SGHVS and CDR2 is FQNEAQ in the germline V gene. This CDR3 contains 13 residues. Trimming left V 2 bases short and J 8 bases short, with 9 bases between. CDR3 nucleotides: TGTGCCAGCAGCTTAACCCGGTCTGGGGAGCTGTTTTTT. Protein product: CASSLTRSGELFF. Drawing the rest from reference TRBV7-8 and TRBJ2-2, the complete variable domain is GAGVSQSPRYKVAKRGQDVALRCDPISGHVSLFWYQQALGQGPEFLTYFQNEAQLDKSGLPSDRFFAERPEGSVSTLKIQRTQQEDSAVYLCASSLTRSGELFFGEGSRLTVL.

The chain carries TRBV6-1 and TRBJ2-7; the match to TRBD1 covers 8 bases. The CDR3 consists of 14 residues. J lost 2 bases, V lost 5 bases, and 5 bases had no gene match. Germline V CDR1 and CDR2: MNHNS, SASEGT. CDR3 loop: CASSSYRGAYEQYF. The CDR3 DNA reads TGTGCCAGCAGTTCCTACAGGGGGGCCTACGAGCAGTACTTC.

The chain recombines TRBV7-2 with TRBJ2-7; 8 nucleotides match TRBD1. Germline V gene data show CDR1 as SGHTA and CDR2 as FQGNSA. The CDR3 extends over 13 amino acids. With V trimmed by 8 bases and J by 1 base, 4 bases remained unmatched. The CDR3 region is CASGGTGSYEQYF. The CDR3 region has the DNA TGTGCCAGCGGCGGGACAGGATCCTACGAGCAGTACTTC.

This rearrangement joins TRBV6-5 to TRBJ1-2; 9 bases align to TRBD1. Per germline, CDR1 MNHEY and CDR2 SVGAGI. Losses at the gene ends were 0 bases for V and 4 bases for J; bases not matched to a gene: 6. CDR3 size: 16 residues. This CDR3 reads CASSYSGQGVPYGYTF. The CDR3 DNA follows: TGTGCCAGCAGTTACTCGGGACAGGGAGTTCCCTATGGCTACACCTTC.

The chain joins TRBV5-7 to TRBJ2-1, with D maybe TRBD2 (7 bases). TRBV5-7 is assigned to the ORF class and has an uncertain function. The CDR3 is made up of 14 amino acids. V was cut by 3 bases and J by 6 bases, with 13 bases left in between. The CDR3 coding sequence is TGTGCCAGCAGCTGGGGGGGGGCCTTCAATGAGCAGTTCTTC. Translating gives CASSWGGAFNEQFF.